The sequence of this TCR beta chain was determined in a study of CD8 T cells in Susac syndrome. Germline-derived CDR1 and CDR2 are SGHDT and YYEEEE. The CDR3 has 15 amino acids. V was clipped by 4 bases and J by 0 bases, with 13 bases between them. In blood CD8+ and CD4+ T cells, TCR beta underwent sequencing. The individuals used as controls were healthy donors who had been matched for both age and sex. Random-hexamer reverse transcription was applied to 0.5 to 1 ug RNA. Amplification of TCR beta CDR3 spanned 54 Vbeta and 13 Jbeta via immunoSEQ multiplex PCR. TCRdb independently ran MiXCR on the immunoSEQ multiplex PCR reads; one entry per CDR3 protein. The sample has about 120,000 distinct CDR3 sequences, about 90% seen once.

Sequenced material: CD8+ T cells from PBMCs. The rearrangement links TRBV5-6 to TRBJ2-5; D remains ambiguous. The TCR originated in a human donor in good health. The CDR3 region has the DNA TGTGCCAGCAGCAGTGGCGTGGGCCACCAAGAGACCCAGTACTTC. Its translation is CASSSGVGHQETQYF.